This T cell receptor (beta chain) was profiled in a study of breast tumors, draining lymph nodes, adjacent tissues. General observations from the study: Tumor TCR diversity was below lymph nodes but above nontumor tissue.

V was trimmed by 4 bases and J by 1 base, leaving 12 bases between them. The germline CDR1 and CDR2 sequences are SGHDT and YYEEEE. This CDR3 is 15 amino acids long. Many counts were recorded for this clonotype. What it binds is not known. One entry per CDR3 protein, called by TCRdb with MiXCR from the multiplex PCR reads. Of 15,000 to 20,000 distinct CDR3 sequences in the sample, just under 45% were seen once. The sequence was collected from a female donor with breast cancer. Some clones in this sample may be carry-over from other donors' samples. Sequencing was performed on tumor-adjacent breast tissue. J is TRBJ2-1 and V is TRBV5-6, with D perhaps given as TRBD1 or TRBD2 (5 bases each). CDR3: CASSLGRLSYNEQFF. The CDR3 DNA reads TGTGCCAGCAGCCTGGGACGGCTTTCCTACAATGAGCAGTTCTTC.